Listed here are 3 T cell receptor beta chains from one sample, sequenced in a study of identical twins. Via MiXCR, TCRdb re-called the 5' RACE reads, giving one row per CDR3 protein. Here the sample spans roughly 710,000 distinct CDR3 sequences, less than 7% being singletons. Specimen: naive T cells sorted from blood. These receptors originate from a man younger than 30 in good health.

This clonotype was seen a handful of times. CDR3 coding DNA: TGTGCCAGCAGTCAGCTCCCCGGGACAGCTTCCGAGCAGTACTTC. It codes for CASSQLPGTASEQYF. The V gene is TRBV6-1, the J gene TRBJ2-7, with TRBD1 matching 7 bases. Unmatched junction bases numbered 13, after V lost 5 bases and J lost 6 bases. CDR1 MNHNS and CDR2 SASEGT come from the germline V gene. The CDR3 loop spans 15 amino acids.

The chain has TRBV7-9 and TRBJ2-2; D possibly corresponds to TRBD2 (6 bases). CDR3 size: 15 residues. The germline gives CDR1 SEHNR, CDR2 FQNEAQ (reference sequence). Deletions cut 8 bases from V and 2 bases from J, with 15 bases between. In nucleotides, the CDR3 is TGTGCCAGCCGAACGGAGGGGTTAAACACCGGGGAGCTGTTTTTT. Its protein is CASRTEGLNTGELFF. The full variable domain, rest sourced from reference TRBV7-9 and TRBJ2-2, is DTGVSQNPRHKITKRGQNVTFRCDPISEHNRLYWYRQTLGQGPEFLTYFQNEAQLEKSRLLSDRFSAERPKGSFSTLEIQRTEQGDSAMYLCASRTEGLNTGELFFGEGSRLTVL.

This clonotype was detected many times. CDR3 sequence (DNA): TGCGCCAGCAGCTTGGTGCCGGGTAGCTCAAAGGGTGAGCAGTTCTTC. Encoded protein: CASSLVPGSSKGEQFF. The gene calls are TRBV5-1 and TRBJ2-1; D not resolved. V lost 0 bases to trimming and J lost 9 bases, with 19 bases between them. CDR1 SGHRS and CDR2 YFSETQ come from the germline V gene. CDR3 length: 16 amino acids.